A selection of T cell receptor beta chains follows, all from one sample in a study of graft-versus-host responses after intestinal transplantation. Sequenced by immunoSEQ multiplex PCR; TCRdb stores in-frame clones only, minus some. The top ten hold about 4% of the sample, which has about 960 clones, roughly 95% seen once. The sequences come from PBMCs, collected 9 days after transplant. The receptors were gathered from a human patient who received an intestinal transplant, so some T cells may come from the graft donor. Each CDR3 is given with its conserved first and last residue. A D gene is named only where the DNA matches it firmly. Not all rows give a size; the values are once, few, many and, for expanded clones, a class.

>TRBV5-4|TRBJ2-7|.|.
CASSLGWDSSYEQYF
TGTGCCAGCAGCTTGGGGTGGGATTCCTCCTACGAGCAGTACTTC
>TRBV4-1|TRBJ2-3|.|.
CASSFLGGSTDTQYF
TGCGCCAGCAGCTTCCTTGGGGGGAGCACAGATACGCAGTATTTT
>TRBV10-1|TRBJ2-6|.|.
CASSSAGRSQQSRANVLTF
TGCGCCAGCAGTTCAGCTGGAAGATCGCAACAAAGTCGGGCCAACGTCCTGACTTTC
>TRBV27|TRBJ2-1|.|once
CASSRLGDEQFF
TGTGCCAGCAGTCGCCTGGGCGATGAGCAGTTCTTC
>TRBV11-3|TRBJ2-7|.|once
CASSRTYAIGYEQYF
TGTGCCAGCAGCCGTACGTACGCTATAGGCTACGAGCAGTACTTC
>TRBV6-5|TRBJ2-5|TRBD2|.
CATKDGDYPETQYF
TGTGCCACCAAGGATGGGGACTACCCAGAGACCCAGTACTTC
>TRBV5-1|TRBJ1-2|.|.
CASSLARSGDYGYTF
TGCGCCAGCAGCTTGGCCCGGTCGGGGGACTATGGCTACACCTTC
>TRBV6-6|TRBJ2-1|.|.
CATTLASSYNEQFF
TGTGCCACAACCCTAGCGTCCTCCTACAATGAGCAGTTCTTC
>TRBV4-1|TRBJ1-6|TRBD1|.
CASSHLTDRENSPLHF
TGCGCCAGCAGCCACCTTACGGACAGGGAGAATTCACCCCTCCACTTT
>TRBV19|TRBJ2-6|.|.
CASSRGVKNRDKRSGANVLTF
TGTGCCAGTAGTAGGGGGGTTAAAAACAGGGACAAGCGATCTGGGGCCAACGTCCTGACTTTC
>TRBV13|TRBJ1-4|.|.
CASSLQGFGEKLFF
TGTGCCAGCAGCTTACAGGGGTTTGGTGAAAAACTGTTTTTT
>TRBV7-9|TRBJ2-3|TRBD2|.
CASSLALTSGDPDTQYF
TGTGCCAGCAGCTTAGCGTTGACTAGCGGGGATCCAGATACGCAGTATTTT
>TRBV18|TRBJ2-5|TRBD2|.
CASSYTSGGLGETQYF
TGTGCCAGCTCGTACACTAGCGGGGGACTCGGGGAGACCCAGTACTTC
>TRBV28|TRBJ2-7|TRBD2|once
CAILYAGGPLYEQYF
TGTGCCATATTGTACGCGGGAGGGCCTCTGTACGAGCAGTACTTC
>TRBV9|TRBJ1-2|.|.
CASSVAGNNYGYTF
TGTGCCAGCAGCGTAGCTGGCAATAACTATGGCTACACCTTC
>TRBV4-1|TRBJ2-7|.|.
CASSQDRLHYEQYF
TGCGCCAGCAGCCAGGATCGACTGCACTACGAGCAGTACTTC
>TRBV28|TRBJ1-5|.|.
CASSSRHGEPQHF
TGTGCCAGCAGTTCCCGCCATGGGGAGCCCCAGCATTTT
>TRBV13|TRBJ2-7|TRBD2|.
CASSLGLAGGLFEQYF
TGTGCCAGCAGCTTAGGGCTAGCGGGAGGATTGTTCGAGCAGTACTTC
>TRBV6-5|TRBJ2-3|.|.
CASSHPQVTDTQYF
TGTGCCAGCAGTCACCCGCAGGTCACAGATACGCAGTATTTT
>TRBV9|TRBJ2-5|.|.
CASSVGPGVETQYF
TGTGCCAGCAGCGTAGGGCCGGGAGTGGAGACCCAGTACTTC
>TRBV6-1|TRBJ2-1|.|once
CASSEARGRGRNEQFF
TGTGCCAGCAGTGAAGCGCGGGGCAGGGGGAGGAATGAGCAGTTCTTC
>TRBV7-3|TRBJ1-2|.|.
CASSLAAGIDYGYTF
TGTGCCAGCAGCTTGGCCGCAGGGATCGACTATGGCTACACCTTC
>TRBV6-5|TRBJ1-6|.|once
CASSFQGSPLHF
TGTGCCAGCAGTTTTCAGGGTTCACCCCTCCACTTT
>TRBV9|TRBJ2-3|TRBD2|.
CASSARGGATDTQYF
TGTGCCAGCAGCGCACGGGGGGGTGCCACAGATACGCAGTATTTT
>TRBV11-2|TRBJ1-2|.|once
CASSLGVGYTF
TGTGCCAGCAGCTTAGGGGTTGGCTACACCTTC
>TRBV9|TRBJ2-1|TRBD1|.
CASSLTGQVYNEQFF
TGTGCCAGCAGCCTGACGGGACAGGTCTACAATGAGCAGTTCTTC
>TRBV4-2|TRBJ2-7|.|.
CASRNDPAGPYEQYF
TGTGCCAGCAGAAACGACCCAGCAGGGCCCTACGAGCAGTACTTC
>TRBV5-1|TRBJ2-5|.|.
CASSARPGGWETQYF
TGCGCCAGCAGCGCCCGGCCAGGGGGGTGGGAGACCCAGTACTTC
>TRBV5-4|TRBJ1-1|.|.
CASSLNPMNTEAFF
TGTGCCAGCAGCTTAAACCCAATGAACACTGAAGCTTTCTTT
>TRBV6-5|TRBJ1-4|TRBD1|.
CASSQTGGIEKLFF
TGTGCCAGCAGCCAGACAGGGGGCATTGAAAAACTGTTTTTT
>TRBV28|TRBJ2-2|.|.
CASSSSGGRLAGELFF
TGTGCCAGCAGTTCTAGTGGGGGGCGGTTGGCCGGGGAGCTGTTTTTT
>TRBV29-1|TRBJ2-7|TRBD2|.
CSVELITSGSGYEQYF
TGCAGCGTTGAATTAATAACTAGCGGGAGTGGGTACGAGCAGTACTTC
>TRBV13|TRBJ2-5|TRBD1|once
CASSSEAGGPGQAGETQYF
TGTGCCAGCAGCTCAGAGGCTGGGGGGCCGGGACAGGCGGGAGAGACCCAGTACTTC
>TRBV9|TRBJ2-2|.|.
CASSVVDFAGELFF
TGTGCCAGCAGCGTAGTTGATTTCGCCGGGGAGCTGTTTTTT
>TRBV19|TRBJ2-7|.|once
CASQSTGPSYEQYF
TGTGCCAGTCAGAGTACGGGGCCATCCTACGAGCAGTACTTC
>TRBV10-3|TRBJ2-7|TRBD2|.
CAISESGLAYEQYF
TGTGCCATCAGTGAGTCGGGACTAGCGTACGAGCAGTACTTC
>TRBV7-2|TRBJ1-1|.|once
CASSLAGFLSTEAFF
TGTGCCAGCAGCTTAGCCGGGTTCCTGAGCACTGAAGCTTTCTTT
>TRBV29-1|TRBJ1-1|.|.
CSVEQKMANTEAFF
TGCAGCGTTGAACAGAAGATGGCGAACACTGAAGCTTTCTTT
>TRBV15|TRBJ2-5|.|.
CATSRAREWETQYF
TGTGCCACCAGCAGAGCCCGGGAATGGGAGACCCAGTACTTC
>TRBV10-2|TRBJ2-1|.|.
CASSLTGWGVDNEQFF
TGCGCCAGCAGCTTGACAGGGTGGGGGGTCGACAATGAGCAGTTCTTC
>TRBV6-1|TRBJ1-2|.|.
CASSGDFPMRKTYGYTF
TGTGCCAGCAGTGGAGACTTCCCTATGCGAAAGACCTATGGCTACACCTTC
>TRBV2|TRBJ2-5|TRBD1|.
CASSRQGWETQYF
TGTGCCAGCAGCCGACAGGGCTGGGAGACCCAGTACTTC
>TRBV28|TRBJ1-1|TRBD1|.
CASSLGTGLTEAFF
TGTGCCAGCAGTTTAGGGACAGGGCTCACTGAAGCTTTCTTT
>TRBV2|TRBJ2-5|.|.
CASSGGGVETQYF
TGTGCCAGCAGTGGTGGCGGGGTAGAGACCCAGTACTTC
>TRBV7-2|TRBJ1-5|.|.
CASSLGAPPWFSNQPQHF
TGTGCCAGCAGCTTAGGTGCCCCCCCTTGGTTTAGCAATCAGCCCCAGCATTTT
>TRBV7-9|TRBJ1-4|TRBD1|.
CASSAHRAGGREKLFF
TGTGCCAGCAGCGCCCACCGGGCAGGGGGGAGGGAAAAACTGTTTTTT
>TRBV4-1|TRBJ2-4|.|.
CASSQALTGTLAKNIQYF
TGCGCCAGCAGCCAAGCCCTAACAGGAACCCTAGCCAAAAACATTCAGTACTTC